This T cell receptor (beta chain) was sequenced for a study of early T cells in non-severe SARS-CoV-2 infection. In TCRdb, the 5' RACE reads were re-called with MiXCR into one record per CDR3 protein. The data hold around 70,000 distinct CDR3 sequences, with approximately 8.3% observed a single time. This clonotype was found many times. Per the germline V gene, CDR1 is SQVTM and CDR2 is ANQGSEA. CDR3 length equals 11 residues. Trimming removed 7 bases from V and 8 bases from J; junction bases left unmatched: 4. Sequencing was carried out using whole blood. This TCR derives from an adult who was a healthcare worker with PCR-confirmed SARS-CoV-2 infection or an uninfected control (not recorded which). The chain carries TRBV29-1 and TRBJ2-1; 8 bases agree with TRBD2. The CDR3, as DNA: TGCAGCGGGACTAGCCAAGATGAGCAGTTCTTC. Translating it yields CSGTSQDEQFF.